This T cell receptor beta chain was retrieved from a study of shared clonotypes between healthy human individuals. The wider study: With ages of 18 to 49, the donors were two women and a few men.

Comments on this clone: Its antigen is undetermined.

Produced via immunoSEQ multiplex PCR; TCRdb's table is partial and in-frame only. Of hundreds of thousands of clones in the sample, about 91% were seen once. Selected positively for CCR7 and CD45RO-negative, naive CD8 cells excluded terminally differentiated effector memory CD45RA+ cells. There were no recent acute infections or vaccinations among the donors, who were healthy HIV-negative adults. Points from the study as a whole: With a few donors compared, roughly 5% of naive CD4 clonotypes were shared.

The length of the CDR3 is 16 residues. V dropped 4 bases and J dropped 5; count of bases not matched to a gene: 14. CDR1 is SGDLS, CDR2 YYNGEE, per germline. The V call is TRBV9, the J call TRBJ2-5; 7 bases map to TRBD1. Source material: naive CD8+ T cells sorted from blood. The origin of this receptor is a man under 40 in good health. CDR3 sequence reads: CASSLPRDSAEETQYF. The CDR3 nucleotides read TGTGCCAGCAGCCTGCCCCGGGACAGTGCGGAGGAGACCCAGTACTTC.